This T cell receptor beta chain was identified in a study of glioma-infiltrating T cells after dendritic cell vaccination. Across the whole study: Treatment, given 2003 to 2012, was autologous tumor lysate-pulsed dendritic cell vaccination. At biweekly intervals, patients got three intradermal dendritic cell vaccine injections.

Trimming shortened V by 5 bases and J by 5 bases, and 15 bases separated the two germline ends. CDR3 length equals 14 residues. CDR1 is LNHNV and CDR2 is YYDKDF in the germline V gene (reference sequence). The data were produced by immunoSEQ multiplex PCR, yet TCRdb's version contains in-frame clones alone and is incomplete. Among around 83,000 clones listed, around 85% were seen once. Time point described: after dendritic cell vaccination, including at tumor progression/relapse. The chain employs TRBV15 and TRBJ2-5, with D tentatively TRBD1 (6 bases). The receptor comes from a human donor with glioblastoma. The starting material was blood, obtained after dendritic cell vaccination. Here the CDR3 DNA reads TGTGCCACCAGCGTATACAGGGTGGGCGAGACCCAGTACTTC. Translating gives CATSVYRVGETQYF.